This T cell receptor (beta chain) was sequenced in a study of T cell responses to AZD1222 COVID-19 vaccine (dated by TCRdb to the early 2020s). Regarding the complete study: Because spike-specific TCR depth and breadth did not differ between the two schedules, AZD1222 recipients who got a second dose at roughly 4 weeks were pooled with those who got a second dose at roughly 12 weeks. A total of over 230 trial participants underwent TCR sequencing, of whom 200 to 220 received two doses of AZD1222 and 26 received two doses of the MenACWY control vaccine. Enrollment into the trials was organized by age into subgroups of 18-55, 56-69 and 70-plus years, and those subgroups contained approximately 160, 26 and 62 TCR-sequenced participants, respectively.

Points on this clone: Its antigen remains unidentified. Base qualities were left out, and no much larger clone turns up one base away.

Read against the paper, the sample's time point label means: baseline before first vaccination. Vaccinee samples came from UK trials COV001 and COV002, including a single-blind randomized controlled phase 2/3 trial of AZD1222 (ChAdOx1 nCoV-19) in healthy adults. For TCRbeta chain sequencing, PBMC samples from trial participants were taken at day 0 and at day 28 after the second dose. The CDR3 regions of human TCRbeta chains were analyzed by immunosequencing. Regarding the original processing steps: Repertoire TCRs were checked for matches against a reference library of SARS-CoV-2-specific TCRs that had been generated using the MIRA antigen-specificity platform. Breadth was defined as the fraction of unique TCRs that were SARS-CoV-2-associated, and depth was defined as the fraction of total T cells that were SARS-CoV-2-associated. Each spike-specific TCR was assigned to its reactive spike region and to a CD4 or CD8 class using the MIRA data. Log10-transformed breadth and depth values were compared by one-way ANOVA with Sidak's multiple comparisons tests. The source is immuneACCESS, and TCRdb retained only in-frame sequences with V and J called. Part of the clones is not carried over; for the studies checked, unresolved V genes explain less than half of this, and the remainder is unexplained. V and J calls and clone size are copied from that table; D and trimming were computed from the DNA. This sample comprises around 130,000 clones, about 93% of them detected only once. 5% to 6.5% of the sample is in the top ten clones.

Overall study outcomes, separate from this receptor: No day 14 peak-response samples were available, so repertoires were characterized only after the peak T cell response. After two AZD1222 doses, both the breadth and the depth of spike-specific TCRs were significantly higher than at day 0 and than in MenACWY recipients. The 56-69-year group was small, and its depth increase did not reach significance, likely because of low power. Participants were mostly white British and included more females than males, and it was suggested by the authors that clonal diversity may have been underestimated. Nearly half of unique spike-specific TCRs reportedly recognized epitopes outside regions mutated in the B.1.351 and B.1.1.7 variants. Vaccine-associated CD4 TCRs spanned the whole spike protein, with dominant responses in regions 160-218 and 743-854. Only five to seven AZD1222 recipients were SARS-CoV-2 seropositive at baseline, limiting conclusions about previously exposed vaccinees.

Including cysteine and phenylalanine, the CDR3 has 14 amino acids. The read is trimmed to its CDR3 DNA, 42 bases read in frame from base 1. The germline V gene (reference sequence) specifies LGHDT as CDR1 and YNNKEL as CDR2. After removal of 4 bases from V and 1 base from J, the junction retains 2 bases not matched to a gene. Sequencing was performed on peripheral blood, taken on day 0 of AZD1222 vaccination. Rearrangement joined TRBV3-1 (or the pseudogene TRBV3-2) to TRBJ1-1, and 8 junction bases match TRBD1. The TCR originated in an adult in good health. The CDR3 is CASSPGQANTEAFF. The DNA sequence is given as TGTGCCAGCAGCCCGGGACAGGCGAACACTGAAGCTTTCTTT.